One and the same sample provided the 27 T cell receptor beta chains below, sequenced in a study of blood T cell repertoires in COVID-19. Repertoires were generated with immunoSEQ multiplex PCR, while TCRdb's copy carries only in-frame clones and drops some. This repertoire shows approximately 300,000 clones, roughly 86% found once; its top ten account for around 1.5%. Input material: peripheral blood. All receptors derive from a woman between 50 and 59 years old with acute or convalescent COVID-19.

In its sample, this clone was seen once. The chain combines TRBV2 with TRBJ1-5; weak D call: TRBD1 (5 bases). Per germline, CDR1 SNHLY and CDR2 FYNNEI. V lost 1 base, J lost 4 bases, and 14 bases lay in between. The CDR3 covers 16 residues. This CDR3 reads CASSEEGIVYNQPQHF. The DNA of the CDR3 is TGTGCCAGCAGTGAAGAGGGGATAGTTTATAATCAGCCCCAGCATTTT.

The genes are TRBV2 and TRBJ2-7, with 11 bases matching TRBD1. This CDR3 has 13 residues. CDR1 and CDR2 from the germline V gene are SNHLY and FYNNEI. Germline trimming cut 8 bases from V and 5 bases from J; bases unmatched to any gene: 5. The CDR3 sequence: CASRTGGGNEQYF. DNA of the CDR3: TGTGCCAGCCGGACAGGGGGCGGGAACGAGCAGTACTTC. Based on the CDR3 plus reference TRBV2 and TRBJ2-7, the full variable domain is EPEVTQTPSHQVTQMGQEVILRCVPISNHLYFYWYRQILGQKVEFLVSFYNNEISEKSEIFDDQFSVERPDGSNFTLKIRSTKLEDSAMYFCASRTGGGNEQYFGPGTRLTVT.

The chain recombines TRBV2 with TRBJ2-4; D ambiguous. Germline-derived CDR1 and CDR2 are SNHLY and FYNNEI. The CDR3 is made up of 15 amino acids. Trimming stripped 4 bases from V and 3 bases from J, with 13 bases between. The CDR3 DNA sequence: TGTGCCAGCAGTGGGCTAGGTGCTCGCAAAAACATTCAGTACTTC. Translation gives CASSGLGARKNIQYF.

This clone has just a few counts. V gene TRBV16 combines with J gene TRBJ2-1; no firm D call. The CDR3 is 13 residues long. The V end lost 0 bases, the J end lost 8 bases, and 8 bases lay between the germline ends. Looked up from germline, CDR1 is KGHSY and CDR2 is FQNENV. For the CDR3, the DNA is TGTGCCAGCAGCCAATCGCCGGCGGATGAGCAGTTCTTC. Its translation is CASSQSPADEQFF.

The chain links TRBV11-1 to TRBJ2-3; D may be TRBD1 (6 bases). Germline V gene sequence: CDR1 SGHAT, CDR2 FQDESV (reference sequence). This CDR3 has 13 residues. Trimming left V 5 bases short and J 7 bases short, with 13 bases between. The CDR3 loop is CASSGPGTHTQYF. The CDR3 DNA sequence: TGTGCCAGCAGCGGACCCGGGACACATACGCAGTATTTT.

V and J are TRBV28 and TRBJ1-5; 9 positions match TRBD1. Trimming cost V 5 bases and J 5 bases; bases outside gene matches: 4. CDR3 length equals 14 residues. The germline gives CDR1 MDHEN, CDR2 SYDVKM. The CDR3 loop reads CASSTGTGHQPQHF. The CDR3 coding sequence is TGTGCCAGCAGTACCGGGACAGGGCATCAGCCCCAGCATTTT.

The gene calls are TRBV28 and TRBJ2-7; 8 nucleotides align to TRBD2. The CDR3 spans 15 residues. Germline V gene data show CDR1 as MDHEN and CDR2 as SYDVKM. The ends lost 2 bases at V and 0 bases at J; junction bases unmatched: 3. In DNA form, the CDR3 reads TGTGCCAGCAGTTTAGGCGGGAGGCTCTCCTACGAGCAGTACTTC. Translated, it gives CASSLGGRLSYEQYF. Full variable domain (outside the CDR3, taken from reference TRBV28 and TRBJ2-7): DVKVTQSSRYLVKRTGEKVFLECVQDMDHENMFWYRQDPGLGLRLIYFSYDVKMKEKGDIPEGYSVSREKKERFSLILESASTNQTSMYLCASSLGGRLSYEQYFGPGTRLTVT.

The chain is built from TRBV28 and TRBJ2-1; D unresolved. This CDR3 spans 16 amino acids. Trimming removed 4 bases at V and 7 bases at J, with 20 bases between. Germline V CDR1 and CDR2: MDHEN, SYDVKM. Written as DNA, the CDR3 is TGTGCCAGCAGTTCCCCCTCCGAGATCATCTCAAATGAGCAGTTCTTC. Translation gives CASSSPSEIISNEQFF.

This sequence joins TRBV4-3 and TRBJ2-3; 8 nucleotides align to TRBD2. The trim removed 4 bases at V and 1 base at J, leaving 4 bases unmatched. Germline CDR1 and CDR2: LGHNA and YSLEER. The CDR3 length is 15 residues. This CDR3 is CASSLAGWGTDTQYF. The CDR3 DNA reads TGCGCCAGCAGCCTAGCGGGATGGGGCACAGATACGCAGTATTTT.

The V call is TRBV28, the J call TRBJ2-7; TRBD2 matches at 8 bases. Germline assignment: CDR1 MDHEN and CDR2 SYDVKM. The CDR3 is 20 amino acids. Trimming cost V 4 bases and J 5 bases; bases outside gene matches: 25. The CDR3 loop reads CASSSLMPPPLEREFDEQYF. CDR3 DNA sequence: TGTGCCAGCAGTTCCCTAATGCCCCCACCTCTGGAGCGGGAGTTCGACGAGCAGTACTTC.

V and J are TRBV5-5 and TRBJ2-2; 9 nucleotides align to TRBD1. Germline trimming cut 1 base from V and 7 bases from J; bases unmatched to any gene: 11. Germline CDR1 and CDR2: SGHKS and YYEKEE (reference sequence). The CDR3 consists of 17 residues. The CDR3: CASSLNSGQGIFGELFF. The CDR3 nucleotides read TGTGCCAGCAGCTTGAATTCTGGACAGGGGATATTCGGGGAGCTGTTTTTT.

The chain joins TRBV9 to TRBJ2-5, with TRBD2 matching 12 bases. This CDR3 spans 17 amino acids. Germline CDR1 and CDR2: SGDLS and YYNGEE. V shed 1 base and J 5 bases; nucleotides not matched to a gene: 9. The CDR3 bases are TGTGCCAGCAGCGTAAAGGCTAGCGGGAGGGCCGTGGAGACCCAGTACTTC. Amino acid sequence: CASSVKASGRAVETQYF.

The chain carries TRBV9 and TRBJ2-7; 9 bases match TRBD1. V shed 3 bases and J 0 bases; nucleotides not matched to a gene: 4. The CDR3 runs 15 residues. In germline, CDR1 is SGDLS, CDR2 YYNGEE. CDR3 DNA sequence: TGTGCCAGCAGCGCGGGACAGGGAAGCTCCTACGAGCAGTACTTC. Amino acids: CASSAGQGSSYEQYF.

The rearrangement links TRBV3-1 (or the pseudogene TRBV3-2) to TRBJ1-2; D is unclear. V was cut by 1 base and J by 7 bases, with 7 bases left in between. The CDR3 consists of 12 residues. Germline assignment: CDR1 LGHDT and CDR2 YNNKEL (reference sequence). CDR3 sequence: CASSQGQRGYTF. The CDR3 DNA follows: TGTGCCAGCAGCCAAGGCCAGCGTGGCTACACCTTC.

V usage is TRBV28 and J usage is TRBJ2-6; TRBD1 matches 8 bases. The trim removed 5 bases at V and 2 bases at J, leaving 5 bases unmatched. CDR3 size: 16 residues. Germline V lookup: CDR1 MDHEN, CDR2 SYDVKM. The CDR3 sequence is CASSPQGAAGANVLTF. CDR3 sequence (DNA): TGTGCCAGCAGTCCCCAGGGGGCGGCTGGGGCCAACGTCCTGACTTTC.

The chain is built from TRBV27 and TRBJ2-7, with TRBD1 as a possible D gene (5 bases). V was cut by 8 bases and J by 6 bases, with 20 bases left in between. The CDR3 is 14 amino acids. Germline V CDR1 and CDR2: MNHEY, SMNVEV (reference sequence). The CDR3 coding sequence is TGTGCCAGCTTTGCTTGGGGCCCCGGCCTCGAGCAGTACTTC. It codes for CASFAWGPGLEQYF.

The chain has TRBV4-1 and TRBJ2-2; D might be TRBD2 (6 bases). Germline loops: CDR1 MGHRA, CDR2 YSYEKL. Trimming removed 1 base from V and 4 bases from J, with 13 bases in between. CDR3 size: 16 residues. CDR3 bases: TGCGCCAGCAGCCAAGCTCTTCCGCGGGGCACCGGGGAGCTGTTTTTT. This encodes CASSQALPRGTGELFF.

This clone was seen only a few times. This chain joins TRBV6-2 or TRBV6-3 and TRBJ2-3; D call uncertain. V was cut by 2 bases and J by 0 bases, with 12 bases left in between. CDR1 is MNHEY, CDR2 SVGEGT, per germline. This CDR3 is built from 16 residues. The CDR3 bases are TGTGCCAGCAGTTACCCGGCTAGGTTAAGCACAGATACGCAGTATTTT. Its translation is CASSYPARLSTDTQYF.

The chain joins TRBV2 to TRBJ2-1; maybe TRBD1 (5 bases). V shed 1 base and J shed 5 bases, with 6 bases lying between them. The length of the CDR3 is 13 residues. Germline lookup yields CDR1 SNHLY and CDR2 FYNNEI. CDR3 sequence: CASSEGRDNEQFF. CDR3 coding DNA: TGTGCCAGCAGTGAAGGCAGGGACAATGAGCAGTTCTTC.

The gene calls are TRBV19 and TRBJ1-6, with D perhaps TRBD1 (6 bases). V was pared by 4 bases and J by 9 bases, with 13 bases between. CDR3 length: 14 residues. The germline CDR1 and CDR2 sequences are LNHDA and SQIVND (reference sequence). The CDR3 reads CASSSTGFGSPLHF. The CDR3 DNA sequence: TGTGCCAGTAGTAGCACAGGGTTTGGTTCACCCCTCCACTTT.

The chain is built from TRBV3-1 (or the pseudogene TRBV3-2) and TRBJ2-7, with 9 bases fitting TRBD2. The germline V gene encodes CDR1 LGHDT and CDR2 YNNKEL (reference sequence). The junction had 4 bases not matched to a gene; V was cut back by 0 bases and J by 4 bases. The CDR3 consists of 15 residues. CDR3 nucleotide sequence: TGTGCCAGCAGCCAAGAACCAGCGGGAGGTTACGAGCAGTACTTC. Its protein product is CASSQEPAGGYEQYF.

The rearrangement joins TRBV9 to TRBJ1-4, with 7 bases matching TRBD1. The CDR3 spans 14 residues. The V segment lost 4 bases and the J segment 2 bases; nucleotides outside the gene matches: 2. Germline-derived CDR1 and CDR2 are SGDLS and YYNGEE. The CDR3 DNA reads as TGTGCCAGCAGCCAGACAGGGACTAATGAAAAACTGTTTTTT. Amino acids: CASSQTGTNEKLFF.

The chain carries TRBV14 and TRBJ1-1, with a possible D match to TRBD1 (5 bases). V lost 4 bases and J lost 1, with 7 bases in between. Germline assignment: CDR1 SGHDN and CDR2 FVKESK. The CDR3 length is 13 residues. The CDR3 DNA is TGTGCCAGCAGCCTCGACAGGAACACTGAAGCTTTCTTT. Translating gives CASSLDRNTEAFF.

This chain uses TRBV21-1 with TRBJ2-1; TRBD1 was called by the table and not checked on the DNA. TRBV21-1 is classified as a pseudogene. This CDR3 comprises 17 residues. CDR3 loop: CASSLRGQGVTYNEQFF. CDR3 coding DNA: TGTGCCAGCAGCCTTCGAGGACAGGGGGTGACCTACAATGAGCAGTTCTTC.

The gene calls are TRBV7-2 and TRBJ1-4, with TRBD1 as a possible D gene (5 bases). Germline-derived CDR1 and CDR2 are SGHTA and FQGNSA. V lost 4 bases and J 6 bases, leaving 12 bases between the germline ends. The CDR3 is 14 residues long. CDR3 residues: CASSSVGGYEKLFF. CDR3 bases: TGTGCCAGCAGCTCGGTGGGGGGGTATGAAAAACTGTTTTTT.

V and J are TRBV7-3 and TRBJ1-4; 10 nucleotides agree with TRBD1. V dropped 4 bases and J dropped 7; count of bases not matched to a gene: 6. CDR1 is SGHTA, CDR2 FQGTGA, per germline. The CDR3 is 15 amino acids. In DNA form, the CDR3 reads TGTGCCAGCAGCTCAGACAGGGGGCGTTTTGAAAAACTGTTTTTT. Translating gives CASSSDRGRFEKLFF.

The chain combines TRBV9 with TRBJ1-5, with D perhaps matching TRBD1 (5 bases). Trimming cost V 0 bases and J 6 bases, with 13 bases left between them. There are 15 residues in the CDR3. Germline lookup yields CDR1 SGDLS and CDR2 YYNGEE. The CDR3 here is CASSVEGTIVQPQHF. The CDR3 region has the DNA TGTGCCAGCAGCGTAGAAGGGACTATAGTTCAGCCCCAGCATTTT.